Detailed here is one T cell receptor (beta chain). The antigen is unknown. This entry is derived from a study of blood T cells in healthy people across ages. Study-level points and caveats: Relative to aged donors, long-lived donors carried more naive CD4+ cells and displayed higher diversity. The CMV status of each donor remained undetermined, and this could have confounded shifts in expanded clonotypes.

Donors were healthy Caucasian individuals from Russia aged about 6 to 90. Alongside a J-beta primer mix, a sample-barcoded 5' primer served in a second PCR lasting about 7 to 12 cycles. One entry per CDR3 protein results from TCRdb running MiXCR on the 5' RACE reads. The table shows approximately 1,700,000 distinct CDR3 sequences, with 35% to 50% occurring only once. Material for sequencing was blood. The TCR was taken from a human donor in good health.

CDR3 sequence reads: CSVSLLGLSYNEQFF. The CDR3 DNA reads as TGCAGTGTTTCTCTATTGGGGCTGTCCTACAATGAGCAGTTCTTC. The rearrangement links TRBV20-1 to TRBJ2-1, with D possibly being TRBD1 (5 bases). V was shortened by 7 bases and J by 1 base, with 17 bases between the two germline ends. The CDR3 spans 15 residues. The germline V gene encodes CDR1 DFQATT and CDR2 SNEGSKA (reference sequence).